The subject of this entry is one TCR beta chain. Sequence at one end of the junction differs from germline and may be a read error. These data belong to a study of blood T cells in healthy people across ages. For the second PCR, which ran for 7 to 11 cycles, a sample-barcoded 5' primer and a J-beta primer mix were used. Every cDNA was tagged by a template-switch adaptor with 12 random nucleotides. In TCRdb, the 5' RACE reads were re-called with MiXCR into one record per CDR3 protein. The data show about 800,000 distinct CDR3 sequences, with around 25% seen just once and around 3.6% held by the top ten. The CDR3 extends over 16 amino acids. The V gene's germline CDR1 is MDHEN and CDR2 SYDVKM. The data were also submitted as part of a second study, on T cells of mothers and their children.

The V call is TRBV28, the J call TRBJ1-3, with TRBD1 identical over 9 bases. The specimen sequenced was blood. This receptor was taken from a boy between 5 and 17 years old in good health. CDR3 nucleotide sequence: TGTGCCAGCAGTCCATCCGGGACAGGGACCGGAAACACCATATACTTT. Amino acids: CASSPSGTGTGNTIYF.